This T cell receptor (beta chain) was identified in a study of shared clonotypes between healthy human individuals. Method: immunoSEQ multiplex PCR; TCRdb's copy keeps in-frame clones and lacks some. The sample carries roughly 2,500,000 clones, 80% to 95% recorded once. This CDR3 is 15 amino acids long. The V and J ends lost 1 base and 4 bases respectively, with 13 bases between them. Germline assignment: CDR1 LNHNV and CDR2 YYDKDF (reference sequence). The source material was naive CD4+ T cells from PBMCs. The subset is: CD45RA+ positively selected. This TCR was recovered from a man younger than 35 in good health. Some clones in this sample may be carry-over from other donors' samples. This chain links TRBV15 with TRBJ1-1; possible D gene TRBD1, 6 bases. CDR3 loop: CATSRGQGRGTEAFF. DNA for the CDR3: TGTGCCACCAGCAGAGGGCAGGGGAGAGGCACTGAAGCTTTCTTT.